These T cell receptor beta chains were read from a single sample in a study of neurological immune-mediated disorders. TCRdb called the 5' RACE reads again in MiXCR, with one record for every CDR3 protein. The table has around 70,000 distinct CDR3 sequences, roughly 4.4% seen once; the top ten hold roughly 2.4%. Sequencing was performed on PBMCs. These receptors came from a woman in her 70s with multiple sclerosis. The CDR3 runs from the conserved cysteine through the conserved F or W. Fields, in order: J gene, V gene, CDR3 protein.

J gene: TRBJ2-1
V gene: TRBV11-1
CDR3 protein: CASSTRMDEQFF

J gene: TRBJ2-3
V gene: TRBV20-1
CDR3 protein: CSGLAGYTQYF

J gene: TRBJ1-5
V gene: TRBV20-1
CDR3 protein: CSARGLPGRDNQPQHF

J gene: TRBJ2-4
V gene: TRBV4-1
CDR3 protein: CASSQEHSSGSRWDIQYF

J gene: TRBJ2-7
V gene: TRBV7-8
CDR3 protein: CASSSRRLTAYEQYF

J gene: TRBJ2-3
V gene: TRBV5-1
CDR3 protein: CASSFVSSFQGADTQYF

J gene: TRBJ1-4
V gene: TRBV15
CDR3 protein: CATSRGFGTGKEEKLFF

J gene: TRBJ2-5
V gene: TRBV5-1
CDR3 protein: CASSIGTGGETQYF

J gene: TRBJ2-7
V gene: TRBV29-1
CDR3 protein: CSVENRGYEQYF

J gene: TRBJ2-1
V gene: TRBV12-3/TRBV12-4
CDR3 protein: CASIAGVGEQFF

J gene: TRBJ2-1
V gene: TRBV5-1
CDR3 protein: CASSLPGPGEQFF

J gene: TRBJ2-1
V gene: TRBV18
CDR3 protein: CASSPLGQGFEGQFF

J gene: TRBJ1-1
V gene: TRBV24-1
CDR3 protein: CATSREAFF

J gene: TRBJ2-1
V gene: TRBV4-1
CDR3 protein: CASSQNRLAERPGPYNEQFF

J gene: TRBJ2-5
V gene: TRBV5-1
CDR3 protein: CASSSGQLAETQYF

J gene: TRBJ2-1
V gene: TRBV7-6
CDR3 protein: CASSAGTSVNEQFF

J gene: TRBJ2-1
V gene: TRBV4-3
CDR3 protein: CASSRRAAGGGNEQFF

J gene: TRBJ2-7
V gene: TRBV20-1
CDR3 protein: CSASAPRATYEQYF

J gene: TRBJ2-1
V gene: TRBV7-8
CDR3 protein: CASSSRDYQIYNEQFF

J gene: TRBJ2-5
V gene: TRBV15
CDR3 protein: CATSRDPGEETQYF

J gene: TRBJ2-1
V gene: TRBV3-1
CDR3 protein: CASSQETSGRASSYNEQFF

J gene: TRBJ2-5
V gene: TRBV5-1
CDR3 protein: CASMNPGQETQYF

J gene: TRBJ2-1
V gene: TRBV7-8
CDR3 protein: CASSIRTSGFINEQFF

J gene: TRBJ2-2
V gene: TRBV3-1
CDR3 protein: CASSQGVRGVSGELFF

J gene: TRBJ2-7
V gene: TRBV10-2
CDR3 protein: CASSTMGGGDYEQYF

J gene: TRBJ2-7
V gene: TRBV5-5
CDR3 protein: CASSLGTTTYEQYF

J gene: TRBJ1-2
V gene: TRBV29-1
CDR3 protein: CSVLQGADWGYTF

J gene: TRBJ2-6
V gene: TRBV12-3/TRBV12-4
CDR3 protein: CASNQGGGANVLTF

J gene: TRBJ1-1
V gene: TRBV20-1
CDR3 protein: CSARDGQGFTEAFF

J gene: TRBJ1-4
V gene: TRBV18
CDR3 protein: CASSPPVITNEKLFF

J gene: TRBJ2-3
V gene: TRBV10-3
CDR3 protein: CAISPSGSGVLTSTDTQYF

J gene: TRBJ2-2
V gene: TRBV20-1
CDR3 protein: CSARTSGRTTGELFF

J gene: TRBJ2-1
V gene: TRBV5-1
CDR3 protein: CASSLASAGTSGSIKDNEQFF

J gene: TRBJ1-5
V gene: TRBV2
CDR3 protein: CASSATNSNQPQHF

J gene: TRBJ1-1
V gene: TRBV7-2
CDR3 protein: CASSLTNTEAFF

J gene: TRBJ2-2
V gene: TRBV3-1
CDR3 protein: CASSQPTTYTTGELFF

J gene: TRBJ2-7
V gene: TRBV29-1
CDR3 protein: CSVSSAYEQYF

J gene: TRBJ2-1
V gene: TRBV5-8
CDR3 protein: CASSGLAGTYNEQFF

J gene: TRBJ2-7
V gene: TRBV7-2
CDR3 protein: CASSLEGGLGEQYF

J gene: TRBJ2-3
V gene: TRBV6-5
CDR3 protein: CASSSAQGDGTDTQYF

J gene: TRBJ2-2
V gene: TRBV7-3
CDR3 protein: CASSLLAGRKTGELFF

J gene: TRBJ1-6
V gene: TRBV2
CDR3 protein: CASSAESSYNSPLHF

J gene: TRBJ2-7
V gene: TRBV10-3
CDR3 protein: CAISKDRGPYEQYF

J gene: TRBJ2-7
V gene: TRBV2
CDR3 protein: CASSPAGFEQYF

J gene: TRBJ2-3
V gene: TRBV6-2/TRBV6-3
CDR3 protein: CASRPDPRLAGEETDTQYF

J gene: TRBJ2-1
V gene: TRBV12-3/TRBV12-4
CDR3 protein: CASSFPGIYNEQFF

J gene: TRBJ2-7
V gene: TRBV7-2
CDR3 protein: CASSLQGDRGTSGSYEQYF

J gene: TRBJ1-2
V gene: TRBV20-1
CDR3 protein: CSARQEYGYTF